This T cell receptor (beta chain) was observed in a study of blood T cell repertoires in COVID-19. This clone is a singleton in its sample. The ends were cut back, 6 bases at V and 5 bases at J, with 13 bases in the middle. Per the germline V gene, CDR1 is SGHVS and CDR2 is FQNEAQ. The CDR3 is 13 amino acids. The assay was immunoSEQ multiplex PCR, and TCRdb's table has in-frame clones only and misses some. The table shows about 48,000 clones, with under 90% occurring only once. The specimen was peripheral blood. This chain uses TRBV7-8 with TRBJ1-2; D ambiguous. The TCR sequence derives from a woman older than 75 with COVID-19, enrolled during active disease. CDR3 sequence (DNA): TGTGCCAGCAGGCGAGTGGGAGGGTATGGCTACACCTTC. Translating gives CASRRVGGYGYTF.